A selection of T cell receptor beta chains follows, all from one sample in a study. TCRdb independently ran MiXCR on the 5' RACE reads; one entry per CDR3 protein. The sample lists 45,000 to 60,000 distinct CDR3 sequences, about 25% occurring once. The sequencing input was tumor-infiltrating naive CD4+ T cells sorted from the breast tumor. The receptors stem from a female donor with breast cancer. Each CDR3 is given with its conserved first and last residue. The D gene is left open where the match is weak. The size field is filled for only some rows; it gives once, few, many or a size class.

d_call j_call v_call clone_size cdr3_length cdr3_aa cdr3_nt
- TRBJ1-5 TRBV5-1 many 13 CASSLGGHQPQHF TGCGCCAGCAGCCTCGGGGGGCATCAGCCCCAGCATTTT
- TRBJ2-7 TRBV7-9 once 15 CASSAGRAPTYEQYF TGTGCCAGCAGCGCAGGACGAGCCCCTACCTACGAGCAGTACTTC
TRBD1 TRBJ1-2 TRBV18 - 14 CASSLDRADYGYTF TGTGCCAGCTCACTTGACAGGGCTGACTATGGCTACACCTTC
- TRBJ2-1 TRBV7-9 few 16 CASSSHLRQVYNEQFF TGTGCCAGCAGTTCCCACCTCCGACAGGTTTACAATGAGCAGTTCTTC
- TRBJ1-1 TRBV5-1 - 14 CASSLWDTATEAFF TGCGCCAGCAGCTTGTGGGATACGGCCACTGAAGCTTTCTTT
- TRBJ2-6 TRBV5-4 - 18 CASSYPTGFISGANVLTF TGTGCCAGCAGCTACCCCACGGGATTCATCTCTGGGGCCAACGTCCTGACTTTC
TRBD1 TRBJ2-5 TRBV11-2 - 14 CASSLGTGRETQYF TGTGCCAGCAGCTTAGGGACAGGGAGGGAGACCCAGTACTTC
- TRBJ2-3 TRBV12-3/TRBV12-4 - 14 CASSLRGGPDTQYF TGTGCCAGCAGCCTCAGGGGAGGCCCAGATACGCAGTATTTT
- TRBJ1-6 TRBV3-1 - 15 CASGPGQTVNSPLHF TGTGCCAGCGGGCCGGGACAAACTGTCAATTCACCCCTCCACTTT
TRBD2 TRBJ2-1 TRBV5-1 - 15 CASSTLAGGRDEQFF TGCGCCAGCAGCACACTAGCGGGAGGAAGGGATGAGCAGTTCTTC
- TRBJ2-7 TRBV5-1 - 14 CASSPRLLTDEQYF TGCGCCAGCAGCCCGCGACTCCTGACGGACGAGCAGTACTTC
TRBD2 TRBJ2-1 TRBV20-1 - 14 CSAVTSDFYNEQFF TGCAGTGCGGTTACTAGCGACTTCTACAATGAGCAGTTCTTC
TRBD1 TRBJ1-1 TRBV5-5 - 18 CASSSTGNFITTHTEAFF TGTGCCAGCAGCTCGACAGGGAACTTCATTACTACCCACACTGAAGCTTTCTTT
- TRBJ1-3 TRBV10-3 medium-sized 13 CAIKDSQGNTIYF TGTGCCATAAAGGACAGTCAAGGAAACACCATATATTTT
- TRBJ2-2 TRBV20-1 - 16 CSARDGVGTSTGELFF TGCAGTGCTAGAGATGGGGTGGGGACTTCAACCGGGGAGCTGTTTTTT
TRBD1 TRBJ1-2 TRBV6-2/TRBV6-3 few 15 CASSYFGTAPYGYTF TGTGCCAGCAGTTACTTTGGGACAGCTCCATATGGCTACACCTTC
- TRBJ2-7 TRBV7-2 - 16 CASSARFTGLTYEQYF TGTGCCAGCAGCGCCCGATTTACAGGGCTTACCTACGAGCAGTACTTC
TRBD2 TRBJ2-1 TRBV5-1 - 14 CASSVSGGWNEQFF TGCGCCAGCAGCGTTAGCGGGGGATGGAATGAGCAGTTCTTC
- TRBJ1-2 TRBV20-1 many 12 CSARFGGIGYTF TGCAGTGCTAGGTTCGGGGGAATAGGCTACACCTTC
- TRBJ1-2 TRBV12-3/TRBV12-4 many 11 CASSGGYGYTF TGTGCCAGCAGTGGGGGCTATGGCTACACCTTC
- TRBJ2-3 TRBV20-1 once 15 CSARSIRSSTDTQYF TGCAGTGCCAGATCCATCAGATCTAGCACAGATACGCAGTATTTT
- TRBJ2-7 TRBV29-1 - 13 CSVDGPTSDEQYF TGCAGCGTTGATGGCCCCACCTCCGACGAGCAGTACTTC
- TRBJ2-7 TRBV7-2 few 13 CASSLNQAYEQYF TGTGCCAGCAGCTTAAACCAGGCCTACGAGCAGTACTTC
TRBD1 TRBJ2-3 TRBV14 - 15 CASSPGQGMGDTQYF TGTGCCAGCAGCCCGGGACAGGGGATGGGAGATACGCAGTATTTT
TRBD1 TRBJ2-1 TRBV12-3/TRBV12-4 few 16 CASSTPGTGGFNEQFF TGTGCCAGCAGTACCCCCGGGACAGGGGGCTTCAATGAGCAGTTCTTC
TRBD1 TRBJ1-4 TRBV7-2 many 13 CASSRDRGQKLFF TGTGCCAGCAGCAGGGACAGGGGTCAAAAACTGTTTTTT
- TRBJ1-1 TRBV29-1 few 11 CSGGRGTEAFF TGCAGCGGCGGGAGGGGAACTGAAGCTTTCTTT
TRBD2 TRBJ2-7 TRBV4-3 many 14 CASSQAGGPYEQYF TGCGCCAGCAGCCAAGCGGGAGGGCCCTACGAGCAGTACTTC
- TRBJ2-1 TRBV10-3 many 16 CAISELRLNSYNEQFF TGTGCCATCAGTGAGCTTCGACTGAACTCCTACAATGAGCAGTTCTTC
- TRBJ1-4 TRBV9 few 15 CASSPRTATNEKLFF TGTGCCAGCAGCCCTCGGACAGCGACTAATGAAAAACTGTTTTTT
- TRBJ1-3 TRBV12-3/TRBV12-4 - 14 CASSSYNSGNTIYF TGTGCCAGCAGTTCATACAATTCTGGAAACACCATATATTTT
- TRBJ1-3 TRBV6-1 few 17 CASSGIRGAGAGNTIYF TGTGCCAGCAGTGGAATTAGAGGGGCAGGGGCTGGAAACACCATATATTTT
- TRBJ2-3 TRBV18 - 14 CASSPSQGTDTQYF TGTGCCAGCTCACCGAGTCAGGGTACAGATACGCAGTATTTT